This T cell receptor beta chain was captured by sequencing in a study of molecular identifiers for immune sequencing clone quantification. Study at large: Four portions were sequenced after RNA from approximately 20,000 or 100,000 naive CD8 cells was split five ways in replicates.

Previously reported methods and listed TCR primers produced the bulk TCR libraries. MiXCR, applied by TCRdb to the PCR reads, yields one record per CDR3 protein. The sample carries 97,000 or so distinct CDR3 sequences, around 30% recorded once. The V gene's germline CDR1 is MGHRA and CDR2 YSYEKL. This CDR3 spans 18 amino acids. Naive CD8 T cells were FACS-sorted by CD8+CD4-CCR7+CD45RA+ markers. With respect to this clonotype: Compared with germline, one end of the junction differs, possibly owing to a read error.

The sequencing input was naive CD8+ T cells from blood, with Jurkat cell RNA spiked in. The subset was: FACS-sorted CD8+CD4-CCR7+CD45RA+ naive T cells. This clonotype was sampled from a human donor in good health. Some libraries in this study had Jurkat cell RNA spiked in. The chain employs TRBV4-1 and TRBJ1-4; TRBD1 matches 10 bases. In DNA, the CDR3 is TGCGCCAGCCGCCAAGGAATCGGGACAGGGGTGACTAATGAAAAACTGTTTTTT. Translated: CASRQGIGTGVTNEKLFF.